The 5 T cell receptor beta chains below come from one sample, sequenced in a study of control samples from healthy donors and cancer patients. Profiling relied on immunoSEQ multiplex PCR, and the TCRdb table lists in-frame clones only, not all of them. The repertoire includes about 130,000 clones, about 90% of them detected once, and around 1.8% sits in the top ten. Sequencing used blood. These TCRs come from a man between 18 and 29 years old in good health.

V is TRBV18 and J is TRBJ1-5; D gene unclear. The CDR3 totals 13 residues. Germline assignment: CDR1 KGHSH and CDR2 LQKENI. V shed 5 bases and J shed 4 bases, with 9 bases lying between them. For the CDR3, the DNA is TGTGCCAGCTCATTCCGGGCAAATCAGCCCCAGCATTTT. It codes for CASSFRANQPQHF. The full variable domain, completed using reference TRBV18 and TRBJ1-5, is NAGVMQNPRHLVRRRGQEARLRCSPMKGHSHVYWYRQLPEEGLKFMVYLQKENIIDESGMPKERFSAEFPKEGPSILRIQQVVRGDSAAYFCASSFRANQPQHFGDGTRLSIL.

The chain carries TRBV29-1 and TRBJ2-2, with a tentative D call TRBD1 (6 bases). Trimming pared 4 bases from V and 3 bases from J, leaving 12 bases between. Germline assignment: CDR1 SQVTM and CDR2 ANQGSEA. The CDR3 has 14 residues. The CDR3 region has the DNA TGCAGCGTTGGAAGGACAGCCGACACCGGGGAGCTGTTTTTT. Amino acids: CSVGRTADTGELFF.

V is TRBV6-5 and J is TRBJ2-1; a weak D match, TRBD1 (5 bases). V lost 1 base, J lost 8 bases, and 12 bases lay in between. The CDR3 runs 14 residues. Looked up from germline, CDR1 is MNHEY and CDR2 is SVGAGI. CDR3 loop: CASSYYQGTYEQFF. The CDR3 region has the DNA TGTGCCAGCAGTTACTACCAGGGAACTTATGAGCAGTTCTTC.

Only one count was recorded for this clone. This chain links TRBV5-8 with TRBJ1-3; D might be TRBD1 (5 bases). In germline, CDR1 is SGHTS, CDR2 YDEGEE. Trimming took 0 bases from V and 0 from J, leaving 19 bases between them. The CDR3 extends over 19 amino acids. The CDR3 bases are TGTGCCAGCAGCTTGGTTGCAGGGACCCCTCGAAGCTCTGGAAACACCATATATTTT. Its translation is CASSLVAGTPRSSGNTIYF.

This chain connects TRBV6-1 to TRBJ2-1; D may be TRBD1 or TRBD2 (5 bases each). The CDR3 runs to 16 residues. The V gene's germline CDR1 is MNHNS and CDR2 SASEGT. The V end lost 2 bases, the J end lost 6 bases, and 17 bases lay between the germline ends. The CDR3 loop is CASSEQGRGSPNEQFF. The CDR3 bases are TGTGCCAGCAGTGAACAGGGTCGGGGTTCTCCCAATGAGCAGTTCTTC.